Listed here are 6 T cell receptor beta chains from one sample, sequenced in a study of blood T cell repertoires in COVID-19. The repertoire was sequenced with immunoSEQ multiplex PCR; TCRdb's copy has only in-frame clones and lacks some. This table has about 290,000 clones, roughly 89% appearing once. The specimen sequenced was peripheral blood. The origin of the receptors is a man aged 35-49 years with acute or convalescent COVID-19.

The gene calls are TRBV19 and TRBJ1-5, with D possibly being TRBD1 (5 bases). This CDR3 has 19 amino acids. Looked up from germline, CDR1 is LNHDA and CDR2 is SQIVND (reference sequence). V was trimmed by 6 bases and J by 4 bases, leaving 28 bases between them. In nucleotides, the CDR3 is TGTGCCAGTAGAGGAGGGGCGGCATGGAATAGTGGAGGGAATCAGCCCCAGCATTTT. Translated: CASRGGAAWNSGGNQPQHF.

This clone was counted only a few times. The chain has TRBV11-2 and TRBJ2-1; 8 nucleotides match TRBD2. Germline loops: CDR1 SGHAT, CDR2 FQNNGV. This CDR3 spans 17 amino acids. V lost 4 bases and J lost 4; bases outside the gene matches: 12. The CDR3 DNA reads TGTGCCAGCAGCTCCCTGAGGATAGCGGGACCATACAATGAGCAGTTCTTC. It is translated as CASSSLRIAGPYNEQFF.

The CDR3 nucleotides are TGCAGCGTCGCGGGACAGACCTATGGCTACACCTTC. It translates to CSVAGQTYGYTF. The chain links TRBV29-1 to TRBJ1-2; 7 nucleotides line up with TRBD1. V lost 6 bases and J lost 4; bases outside the gene matches: 5. Per germline, CDR1 SQVTM and CDR2 ANQGSEA. The CDR3 length is 12 residues. Drawing the rest from reference TRBV29-1 and TRBJ1-2, the complete variable domain is SAVISQKPSRDICQRGTSLTIQCQVDSQVTMMFWYRQQPGQSLTLIATANQGSEATYESGFVIDKFPISRPNLTFSTLTVSNMSPEDSSIYLCSVAGQTYGYTFGSGTRLTVV.

This chain links TRBV19 with TRBJ1-2; 11 bases agree with TRBD1. J gave up 8 bases and V 3 bases, and 8 bases lay outside the gene matches. CDR3 length: 15 amino acids. Germline CDR1 LNHDA, CDR2 SQIVND (reference sequence). The CDR3, as DNA: TGTGCCAGTAGTATTGTAGGACAGGGGGCTGGAGGCTACACCTTC. Translating gives CASSIVGQGAGGYTF.

The table lists this clone with a few counts. The gene calls are TRBV9 and TRBJ1-1, with 7 positions matching TRBD1. The V and J ends lost 7 bases and 0 bases, in that order; junction bases with no gene match: 9. Germline lookup yields CDR1 SGDLS and CDR2 YYNGEE. The CDR3 has 15 amino acids. The CDR3 reads CASAATGFMNTEAFF. The CDR3 DNA follows: TGTGCCAGCGCCGCGACAGGGTTCATGAACACTGAAGCTTTCTTT.

The chain carries TRBV9 and TRBJ1-1; TRBD1 might be the D (5 bases). Per germline, CDR1 SGDLS and CDR2 YYNGEE. Trimming left V 0 bases short and J 3 bases short, with 9 bases between. This CDR3 comprises 14 residues. CDR3 amino acids: CASSVAGRDTEAFF. CDR3 sequence (DNA): TGTGCCAGCAGCGTAGCGGGCAGGGACACTGAAGCTTTCTTT. Using reference TRBV9 and TRBJ1-1 for the parts outside the CDR3, the full variable domain is DSGVTQTPKHLITATGQRVTLRCSPRSGDLSVYWYQQSLDQGLQFLIQYYNGEERAKGNILERFSAQQFPDLHSELNLSSLELGDSALYFCASSVAGRDTEAFFGQGTRLTVV.